In its sample, the clone carrying this TCR beta chain was seen a few times. As yet, its antigen is unknown. This entry belongs to a study of T cell responses to AZD1222 COVID-19 vaccine. Across the study: Timing groups of about 4 and about 12 weeks for second doses were pooled. The study's findings and limits: The reported proportion of spike-specific TCRs targeting unmutated variant regions was nearly half. Clonal diversity was possibly underestimated; the donors were predominantly white British and more often female. Spike regions recognized by vaccine-associated CD4 TCRs spanned the protein, led by 160-218 and 743-854.

Germline values: CDR1 MNHEY, CDR2 SMNVEV (reference sequence). V lost 5 bases and J lost 14, with 16 bases in between. The CDR3 runs 12 residues. The data were produced by immunoSEQ multiplex PCR, yet TCRdb's version contains in-frame clones alone and is incomplete. The repertoire holds about 130,000 clones, roughly 87% seen once, with approximately 1.5% in the top ten. The rearrangement joins TRBV27 to TRBJ2-1, with D perhaps TRBD2 (6 bases). Sequencing used peripheral blood, obtained on day 0 of AZD1222 vaccination. The sequence came from an adult in good health. The CDR3 DNA reads TGTGCCAGCAGTCCTTTGGCAGGCGGGGAGTTCTTC. Translated, it gives CASSPLAGGEFF.